Each of the 17 T cell receptor beta chains below was sequenced from the same sample in a study of CD8 T cells in ankylosing spondylitis. MiXCR, applied by TCRdb to the 5' RACE reads, yields one record per CDR3 protein. The table lists about 140,000 distinct CDR3 sequences, approximately 8.4% of them singletons. Sequenced sample: synovial fluid, either unsorted or a sorted T cell fraction (not recorded which). All receptors come from a male donor with ankylosing spondylitis.

The gene calls are TRBV10-3 and TRBJ2-5, with D possibly called TRBD1 or TRBD2 (5 bases each). Germline V lookup: CDR1 ENHRY, CDR2 SYGVKD. The CDR3 spans 15 residues. Trimming took 0 bases from V and 1 from J, leaving 9 bases between them. CDR3 in DNA: TGTGCCATCAGTGAGTCGAGGGGCCCCCAAGAGACCCAGTACTTC. Its translation is CAISESRGPQETQYF.

This clonotype came up many times. The rearrangement uses TRBV29-1 and TRBJ1-5; 7 nucleotides match TRBD1. J gave up 6 bases and V 5 bases, and 7 bases lay outside the gene matches. The CDR3 totals 13 residues. Germline-derived CDR1 and CDR2 are SQVTM and ANQGSEA. CDR3 bases: TGCAGCGTTCTGACAGGGCTTAGTCAGCCCCAGCATTTT. The encoded protein is CSVLTGLSQPQHF. Full variable domain (outside the CDR3, taken from reference TRBV29-1 and TRBJ1-5): SAVISQKPSRDICQRGTSLTIQCQVDSQVTMMFWYRQQPGQSLTLIATANQGSEATYESGFVIDKFPISRPNLTFSTLTVSNMSPEDSSIYLCSVLTGLSQPQHFGDGTRLSIL.

This clonotype turned up a few times. The CDR3 coding sequence is TGCTGCTTCTGGGGCGGGAAAAGCTCCTACGAGCAGTACTTC. Translated, it gives CCFWGGKSSYEQYF. This chain connects TRBV20-1 to TRBJ2-7; D is possibly TRBD2 (6 bases). The germline CDR1 and CDR2 sequences are DFQATT and SNEGSKA (reference sequence). The CDR3 is made up of 14 amino acids.

This clonotype was seen only a few times. The chain employs TRBV10-3 and TRBJ2-7; tentative D call: TRBD2 (7 bases). This CDR3 is 13 amino acids long. V was clipped by 10 bases and J by 3 bases, with 16 bases between them. Germline V CDR1 and CDR2: ENHRY, SYGVKD. In DNA form, the CDR3 reads TGTGCCACAGGCCCGCGGGGGCTCTACGAGCAGTACTTC. Residues: CATGPRGLYEQYF.

This clonotype occurred a few times. As DNA, the CDR3 is TGTGCCAGCAGCTTAGCGTTTATGCAGCCCCAGCATTTT. Its protein product is CASSLAFMQPQHF. The chain is built from TRBV11-2 and TRBJ1-5; D is ambiguous. CDR3 length: 13 amino acids. The V gene's germline CDR1 is SGHAT and CDR2 FQNNGV. V was clipped by 1 base and J by 7 bases, with 8 bases between them. The full variable domain, in which reference TRBV11-2 and TRBJ1-5 provide the parts outside the CDR3, is EAGVAQSPRYKIIEKRQSVAFWCNPISGHATLYWYQQILGQGPKLLIQFQNNGVVDDSQLPKDRFSAERLKGVDSTLKIQPAKLEDSAVYLCASSLAFMQPQHFGDGTRLSIL.

The chain recombines TRBV20-1 with TRBJ2-1, with TRBD2 identical over 13 bases. The ends lost 3 bases at V and 4 bases at J; junction bases unmatched: 6. This CDR3 has 16 residues. CDR1 is DFQATT, CDR2 SNEGSKA, per germline (reference sequence). The CDR3 sequence is CSARAPTSGGYNEQFF. The CDR3 nucleotides read TGCAGTGCTAGGGCCCCGACTAGCGGGGGGTACAATGAGCAGTTCTTC.

This clonotype was seen only a few times. The junction shows a germline mismatch at one end, possibly a read error. The V and J genes are TRBV7-2 and TRBJ2-4; D might be TRBD2 (6 bases). The CDR3 totals 12 residues. Germline-derived CDR1 and CDR2 are SGHTA and FQGNSA. For the CDR3, the DNA is TGTGCCAGCAGCTTAGGGGGACTTTGGTGGAACTTC. This encodes CASSLGGLWWNF.

This clonotype has more than one count but fewer than ten. The J gene is TRBJ1-2, the V gene TRBV25-1, with D possibly being TRBD1 (5 bases). Germline V gives CDR1 MGHDK, CDR2 SYGVNS. The CDR3 length is 16 residues. Trimming left V 2 bases short and J 4 bases short, with 17 bases between. The CDR3 loop is CASSEIKGRGPYGYTF. The CDR3 coding sequence is TGTGCCAGCAGTGAAATCAAGGGGCGAGGACCCTATGGCTACACCTTC.

This chain connects TRBV29-1 to TRBJ2-6; no reliable D call. Germline V gene sequence: CDR1 SQVTM, CDR2 ANQGSEA. This CDR3 is built from 14 residues. V lost 5 bases, J lost 0 bases, and 8 bases lay in between. As DNA, the CDR3 is TGCAGCGTTACGGCATACTCTGGGGCCAACGTCCTGACTTTC. It encodes CSVTAYSGANVLTF.

The V gene is TRBV28, the J gene TRBJ2-5; D may be TRBD2 (6 bases). CDR1 MDHEN and CDR2 SYDVKM come from the germline V gene. Deletions cut 6 bases from V and 5 bases from J, with 16 bases between. The length of the CDR3 is 14 residues. CDR3 amino acids: CASSRSGGRETQYF. The CDR3 DNA reads TGTGCCAGCAGCCGATCCGGGGGACGGGAGACCCAGTACTTC.

This clonotype has a count of ten or more. The V call is TRBV12-3 or TRBV12-4, the J call TRBJ2-7; D tentatively fits TRBD1 or TRBD2 (5 bases each). V was clipped by 8 bases and J by 4 bases, with 12 bases between them. The CDR3 loop spans 12 amino acids. For the CDR3, the DNA is TGTGCCAGCGCACCGGGACGTTACGAGCAGTACTTC. Protein product: CASAPGRYEQYF.

This clonotype was counted ten times or more. This chain joins TRBV29-1 and TRBJ2-7, with TRBD1 identical over 7 bases. There are 11 residues in the CDR3. After removal of 5 bases from V and 4 bases from J, the junction contained 2 bases not matched to a gene. Germline values: CDR1 SQVTM, CDR2 ANQGSEA. The CDR3 sequence: CSVKQGYEQYF. DNA of the CDR3: TGCAGCGTTAAACAGGGGTACGAGCAGTACTTC.

This clonotype was recorded many times. This chain links TRBV30 with TRBJ2-3; tentative D call: TRBD1 (7 bases). Per germline, CDR1 GTSNPN and CDR2 SVGIG (reference sequence). The V end was cut by 2 bases, the J end by 11 bases, with 14 bases between. This CDR3 has 12 residues. The CDR3 bases are TGTGCCTGGAGTCCAGGGGGGTTGAAGCAGTATTTT. This gives the protein CAWSPGGLKQYF.

This clonotype was seen many times. The rearrangement uses TRBV20-1 and TRBJ2-3; either TRBD1 or TRBD2 may fit D (5 bases each). The length of the CDR3 is 12 residues. Germline V lookup: CDR1 DFQATT, CDR2 SNEGSKA (reference sequence). Here the CDR3 reads CTLRGGTDTQYF. The DNA for the CDR3 is TGCACCTTGAGGGGCGGCACAGATACGCAGTATTTT.

This clonotype was detected only a few times. The chain is built from TRBV7-2 and TRBJ2-7; no clear D gene. The CDR3 is 14 residues long. Trimming took off 8 bases at V and 2 bases at J, with 16 bases between the two ends. The germline V gene encodes CDR1 SGHTA and CDR2 FQGNSA. The CDR3 loop reads CASRIQDGAYEQYF. CDR3 bases: TGTGCCAGCCGAATCCAGGACGGAGCCTACGAGCAGTACTTC.

The rearrangement uses TRBV18 and TRBJ2-1, with D perhaps TRBD2 (5 bases). Germline CDR1 and CDR2: KGHSH and LQKENI. CDR3 length equals 14 residues. The V end lost 6 bases, the J end lost 0 bases, and 9 bases lay between the germline ends. The CDR3 DNA reads TGTGCCAGCTCGAGGGAGAGCTCCTACAATGAGCAGTTCTTC. Translated, it gives CASSRESSYNEQFF.

In this sample, this clonotype turned up many times. The chain combines TRBV4-1 with TRBJ1-4; 7 bases fit TRBD1. Germline V gene lookup returns CDR1 MGHRA and CDR2 YSYEKL. This CDR3 comprises 15 residues. The V gene end was trimmed by 2 bases and the J gene end by 7 bases; junction bases not matched to a gene: 7. CDR3: CASSQPDREGEKLFF. CDR3 DNA: TGCGCCAGCAGCCAACCCGACAGGGAGGGTGAAAAACTGTTTTTT.